What follows is one TCR beta chain and its context. The source of the sample is a study of shared clonotypes between healthy human individuals. CDR1 is MNHEY, CDR2 SVGAGI, per germline. There are 16 residues in the CDR3. After removal of 4 bases from V and 4 bases from J, the junction contained 11 bases not matched to a gene. Each PCR replicate from the sorted subsets contained about 210 ng DNA, which is tens of thousands of T cell genomes. The repertoire was sequenced with immunoSEQ multiplex PCR; TCRdb's copy has only in-frame clones and lacks some. The profile shows roughly 2.2 million clones, about 92% of them singletons.

This clonotype was sampled from a young man in good health. Some clones in this sample may be carry-over from other donors' samples. The V and J genes are TRBV6-5 and TRBJ1-1, with 8 bases aligning to TRBD1. The sample taken for sequencing was naive CD4+ T cells from PBMCs. This sample's subset: CD45RA+ positively selected. CDR3 region: CASSSTRGLGSTEAFF. The CDR3 DNA sequence: TGTGCCAGCAGTTCGACCAGGGGGCTTGGGAGCACTGAAGCTTTCTTT.